This T cell receptor (beta chain) was captured in a study of Graves' ophthalmopathy and Graves' hyperthyroidism. The CDR3 contains 16 residues. CDR1 and CDR2 from the germline V gene are SGHDT and YYEEEE. The V end lost 0 bases, the J end lost 1 base, and 12 bases lay between the germline ends. Scientists amplified the TCR beta CDR3 regions from RNA transcripts. RT-PCR in the first round used HTBI primers; a second-round multiplex PCR followed. MiXCR, applied by TCRdb to the multiplex PCR reads, yields one record per CDR3 protein. The sample includes some 750,000 distinct CDR3 sequences, about 44% of them seen just once.

This clonotype was sampled from an adult man with Graves' ophthalmopathy. The sample was peripheral blood. This rearrangement joins TRBV5-6 to TRBJ2-3, with D possibly matching TRBD2 (6 bases). CDR3 bases: TGTGCCAGCAGCTTGGGCCAGCGGGTGCGCACAGATACGCAGTATTTT. Encoded protein: CASSLGQRVRTDTQYF.